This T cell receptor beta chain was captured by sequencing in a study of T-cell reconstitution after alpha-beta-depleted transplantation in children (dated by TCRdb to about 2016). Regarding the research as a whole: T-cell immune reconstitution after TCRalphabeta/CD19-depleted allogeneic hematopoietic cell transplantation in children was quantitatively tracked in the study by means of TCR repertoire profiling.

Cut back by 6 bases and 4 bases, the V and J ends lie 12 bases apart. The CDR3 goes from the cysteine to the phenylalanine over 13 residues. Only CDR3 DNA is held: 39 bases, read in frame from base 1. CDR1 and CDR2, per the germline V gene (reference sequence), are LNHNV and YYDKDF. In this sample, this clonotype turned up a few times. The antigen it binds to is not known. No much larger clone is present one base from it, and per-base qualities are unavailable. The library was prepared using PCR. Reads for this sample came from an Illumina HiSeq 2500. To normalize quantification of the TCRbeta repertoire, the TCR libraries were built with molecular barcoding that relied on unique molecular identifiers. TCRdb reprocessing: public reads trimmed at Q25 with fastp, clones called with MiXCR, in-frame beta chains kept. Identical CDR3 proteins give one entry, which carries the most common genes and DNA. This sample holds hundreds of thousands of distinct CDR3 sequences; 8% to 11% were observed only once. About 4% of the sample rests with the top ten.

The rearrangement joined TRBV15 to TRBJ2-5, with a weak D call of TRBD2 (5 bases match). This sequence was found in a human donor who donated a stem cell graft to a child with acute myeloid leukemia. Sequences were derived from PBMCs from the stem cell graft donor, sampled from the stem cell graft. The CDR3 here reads CATRGDLVETQYF. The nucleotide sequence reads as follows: TGTGCCACCAGGGGAGACTTGGTAGAGACCCAGTACTTC.